Shown below are 16 T cell receptor beta chains from a single sample sequenced in a study of blood T cell repertoires in COVID-19. Profiled with immunoSEQ multiplex PCR; TCRdb holds only in-frame clones, not every one. The sample has 100,000 to 120,000 clones; nearly 80% are singletons. What was sequenced was peripheral blood. These receptor sequences come from a woman of 80 years or more with active or convalescent COVID-19.

This rearrangement joins TRBV4-2 to TRBJ2-1; D is undetermined. V was pared by 0 bases and J by 1 base, with 10 bases between. CDR1 LGHNA and CDR2 YNFKEQ come from the germline V gene. The CDR3 has 16 residues. CDR3: CASSQDPEWSYNEQFF. Written as DNA, the CDR3 is TGTGCCAGCAGCCAAGATCCTGAGTGGTCCTACAATGAGCAGTTCTTC.

For the CDR3, the DNA is TGTGCCAGCAGCCGCGGACTAGGCAGGCCTCTCTCCTACGAGCAGTACTTC. Translated: CASSRGLGRPLSYEQYF. The V gene is TRBV6-2 or TRBV6-3, the J gene TRBJ2-7, with 7 bases that match TRBD2. CDR3 size: 17 residues. V shed 6 bases, J shed 0 bases, and the junction held 14 bases outside the gene matches. The germline CDR1 and CDR2 sequences are MNHEY and SVGEGT.

At least ten counts were recorded for this clone. The gene calls are TRBV5-1 and TRBJ2-1, with D possibly matching TRBD2 (6 bases). Germline assignment: CDR1 SGHRS and CDR2 YFSETQ. The V and J ends lost 5 bases and 10 bases respectively, with 16 bases between them. CDR3 size: 13 residues. CDR3 DNA: TGCGCCAGCAGTCCCCGGGAGAGGGGAGAGCAGTTCTTC. The encoded protein is CASSPRERGEQFF.

The rearrangement joins TRBV5-6 to TRBJ2-7; D not resolved. The CDR3 consists of 14 residues. Trimming shortened V by 2 bases and J by 0 bases, and 9 bases separated the two germline ends. Germline V lookup: CDR1 SGHDT, CDR2 YYEEEE. The CDR3 spells CASSLGPGSYEQYF. The CDR3 DNA reads as TGTGCCAGCAGCTTAGGTCCAGGCTCCTACGAGCAGTACTTC.

The rearrangement joins TRBV4-3 to TRBJ2-1; 8 bases agree with TRBD2. The junction had 7 bases not matched to a gene; V was cut back by 1 base and J by 2 bases. The CDR3 spans 17 residues. CDR1 and CDR2 (germline): LGHNA, YSLEER. The CDR3 DNA reads TGCGCCAGCAGCCAAGGGGGGGGGCGGGGGGCCTACAATGAGCAGTTCTTC. Translated, it gives CASSQGGGRGAYNEQFF.

This chain connects TRBV5-1 to TRBJ2-3, with TRBD2 matching 8 bases. The ends lost 1 base at V and 0 bases at J; junction bases unmatched: 7. Germline V gene sequence: CDR1 SGHRS, CDR2 YFSETQ. The CDR3 loop spans 17 amino acids. The CDR3 DNA reads as TGCGCCAGCAGCTTGAGTAGGTCTAGCGGGAGCACAGATACGCAGTATTTT. It translates to CASSLSRSSGSTDTQYF.

As to this clone: The sample carries other DNA sequences with the same CDR3. This chain links TRBV5-1 with TRBJ1-5; D not certain. Per germline, CDR1 SGHRS and CDR2 YFSETQ. The CDR3 totals 13 residues. The V and J ends lost 0 bases and 4 bases respectively, with 5 bases between them. CDR3 DNA: TGCGCCAGCAGCTTGGCCGGTAATCAGCCCCAGCATTTT. This encodes CASSLAGNQPQHF.

The count of this clone is one. J is TRBJ2-1 and V is TRBV5-6, with 13 bases fitting TRBD2. CDR1 and CDR2 from the germline V gene are SGHDT and YYEEEE. CDR3 length: 15 amino acids. V dropped 4 bases and J dropped 2; count of bases not matched to a gene: 0. The CDR3 loop is CASSGTSGTYNEQFF. The CDR3 DNA is TGTGCCAGCAGCGGGACTAGCGGGACCTACAATGAGCAGTTCTTC.

V is TRBV12-3 or TRBV12-4 and J is TRBJ2-1; D is perhaps TRBD2 (5 bases). This CDR3 spans 11 amino acids. Trimming shortened V by 6 bases and J by 9 bases, and 9 bases separated the two germline ends. The CDR3 nucleotides are TGTGCCAGCAGAGGTGGGAGTGAGCAGTTCTTC. This sequence encodes CASRGGSEQFF.

This clone turned up a few times. The chain combines TRBV4-2 with TRBJ2-7; 9 bases agree with TRBD1. V was pared by 0 bases and J by 3 bases, with 9 bases of the junction left unmatched. The CDR3 loop spans 17 amino acids. Germline CDR1 and CDR2: LGHNA and YNFKEQ. This CDR3 reads CASSQDPHTGGIYEQYF. The CDR3, as DNA: TGTGCCAGCAGCCAAGATCCACATACAGGGGGCATCTACGAGCAGTACTTC.

This clone was seen only once. The chain employs TRBV2 and TRBJ2-5, with TRBD2 matching 9 bases. The CDR3 runs to 17 residues. Germline loops: CDR1 SNHLY, CDR2 FYNNEI. Losses at the gene ends were 4 bases for V and 2 bases for J; bases not matched to a gene: 11. Here the CDR3 reads CASSGPARLAAQETQYF. The CDR3 nucleotides read TGTGCCAGCAGTGGGCCCGCCCGACTAGCGGCACAAGAGACCCAGTACTTC.

The CDR3 spells CASSYSDAGGPYEQYF. The DNA for the CDR3 is TGTGCCAGCAGTTACTCCGACGCGGGGGGACCCTACGAGCAGTACTTC. The gene calls are TRBV6-2 or TRBV6-3 and TRBJ2-7, with 8 nucleotides matching TRBD2. V lost 0 bases, J lost 2 bases, and 6 bases stayed unmatched. In germline, CDR1 is MNHEY, CDR2 SVGEGT. The CDR3 is 16 residues long.

V and J are TRBV14 and TRBJ2-1; D not certain. Germline CDR1 reads SGHDN; CDR2 reads FVKESK. Trimming shortened V by 1 base and J by 7 bases, and 14 bases separated the two germline ends. The CDR3 spans 15 residues. In DNA form, the CDR3 reads TGTGCCAGCAGCCAAGTCCCAGGAACTGGAAATGAGCAGTTCTTC. This translates into CASSQVPGTGNEQFF.

The chain has TRBV4-1 and TRBJ1-1; D ambiguous. Germline CDR1 reads MGHRA; CDR2 reads YSYEKL. V lost 0 bases and J 0 bases, leaving 14 bases between the germline ends. The CDR3 runs 17 residues. This CDR3 reads CASSQDGVRYMNTEAFF. CDR3 nucleotide sequence: TGCGCCAGCAGCCAAGATGGTGTGCGGTATATGAACACTGAAGCTTTCTTT.

This chain joins TRBV29-1 and TRBJ2-1; D gene uncertain. From germline, CDR1 is SQVTM and CDR2 ANQGSEA. The V gene lost 4 bases and the J gene lost 8 bases, with 12 bases spanning the gap. CDR3 length equals 12 residues. The DNA of the CDR3 is TGCAGCGTTGTGGGCGACACCGATGAGCAGTTCTTC. The encoded protein is CSVVGDTDEQFF.

V gene TRBV3-1 (or the pseudogene TRBV3-2) combines with J gene TRBJ2-5; 9 bases match TRBD2. Germline CDR1 is LGHDT and CDR2 is YNNKEL (reference sequence). With 3 bases clipped from V and 6 bases from J, the junction kept 20 bases outside the gene matches. The CDR3 is 19 amino acids. The CDR3 DNA reads TGTGCCAGCAGCCAGTTTCCCAATGATAGCGGGAGTAGGGGTAAGACCCAGTACTTC. Amino acids: CASSQFPNDSGSRGKTQYF.